A selection of T cell receptor beta chains follows, all from one sample in a study of response to subunit inactivated influenza vaccine. TCRdb re-called the RT-PCR reads with MiXCR, one entry per CDR3 protein. The sample lists 650,000 to 800,000 distinct CDR3 sequences; around 13% were seen once. This specimen consisted of PBMCs from blood, obtained 14 to 15 days before vaccination. The receptors stem from a man aged 45-60 years who received an inactivated influenza vaccine. Both conserved end residues are part of each CDR3. The D gene is left open where the match is weak. Expanded clones are given a class, and other clones once, few, many or no size at all.

j_gene	d_gene	abundance	v_gene	CDR3nt	CDR3aa
TRBJ1-1	TRBD1	many	TRBV29-1	TGCAGCGTTGAGAGGGACAGGGGCACTGAAGCTTTCTTT	CSVERDRGTEAFF
TRBJ1-2	TRBD1	many	TRBV5-1	TGCGCCAGCAGCTCTACCGGGACAGGGGACTATGGCTACACCTTC	CASSSTGTGDYGYTF
TRBJ2-1	-	-	TRBV19	TGTGCCAGTAGTCCAGGAGCGACTTTCAGCTACAATGAGCAGTTCTTC	CASSPGATFSYNEQFF
TRBJ1-4	-	many	TRBV7-9	TGTGCCAGCAGCTTAGAAGGGACTATTAATGAAAAACTGTTTTTT	CASSLEGTINEKLFF
TRBJ1-6	-	-	TRBV12-3/TRBV12-4	TGTGCCAGCAGTTTAGAGGGTCTACCCCCCCTCCACTTT	CASSLEGLPPLHF
TRBJ2-2	TRBD1	few	TRBV7-2	TGTGCCAGCAGCCCAGCCGGGACAGGGTACTCCGGGGAGCTGTTTTTT	CASSPAGTGYSGELFF
TRBJ2-2	-	-	TRBV28	TGTGCCAGCAGTGAATTAGCGCCGAACACCGGGGAGCTGTTTTTT	CASSELAPNTGELFF
TRBJ2-5	TRBD1	many	TRBV6-1	TGTGCCGGGGGGTCAAAGACAGGGGGCTTGGAGACCCAGTACTTC	CAGGSKTGGLETQYF
TRBJ2-1	-	-	TRBV7-9	TGTGCCCAGGCGAAGGGGCCGACCTACAATGAGCAGTTCTTC	CAQAKGPTYNEQFF
TRBJ1-1	-	few	TRBV28	TGTGCCAGCATTTCGAGGAACACTGAAGCTTTCTTT	CASISRNTEAFF
TRBJ2-1	TRBD1	many	TRBV12-3/TRBV12-4	TGTGCCAGCAGCTACCCACAGGGGACCCCTCTGAGGAACTCATACAATGAGCAGTTCTTC	CASSYPQGTPLRNSYNEQFF
TRBJ1-1	TRBD1	-	TRBV20-1	TGCAGTGCTAGTTTCCCCGGACAGGGCCAAATTGAAGCTTTCTTT	CSASFPGQGQIEAFF
TRBJ2-3	TRBD2	-	TRBV29-1	TGCAGCGTTTTACTAGCGGCTTTCACAGATACGCAGTATTTT	CSVLLAAFTDTQYF
TRBJ2-3	TRBD2	-	TRBV12-3/TRBV12-4	TGTGCCACCCTAGCGGGGGGCGAAGATACGCAGTATTTT	CATLAGGEDTQYF
TRBJ2-5	-	-	TRBV6-2/TRBV6-3	TGTGCCAGCAGTTCGGAGGACCAGTACTTC	CASSSEDQYF
TRBJ2-3	TRBD2	-	TRBV20-1	TGCAGTGCACCCTCTAGCGGGGAGAGAAAAAGCACAGATACGCAGTATTTT	CSAPSSGERKSTDTQYF
TRBJ1-5	TRBD1	-	TRBV18	TGTGCCAGCTCAACAGGGGGAGTCAATCAGCCCCAGCATTTT	CASSTGGVNQPQHF
TRBJ2-7	TRBD1	many	TRBV20-1	TGCAGCGCCGGGACAGGTGGTTACGAGCAGTACTTC	CSAGTGGYEQYF
TRBJ1-5	-	few	TRBV19	TGTGCCAGTAGTGCCCGGCCGCCGGGACTGATCAATCAGCCCCAGCATTTT	CASSARPPGLINQPQHF
TRBJ2-7	TRBD1	many	TRBV12-3/TRBV12-4	TGTGCCAGCAGTCCGGGACAGCCTTACGAGCAGTACTTC	CASSPGQPYEQYF